One and the same sample provided the 2 T cell receptor beta chains below, sequenced in a study of blood T cell repertoires in COVID-19. Some clones are missing from TCRdb's copy, which holds only in-frame ones; the method was immunoSEQ multiplex PCR. The sample consists of about 260,000 clones, around 87% of them appearing once. Sequenced: peripheral blood. Source of these receptors: an older woman with COVID-19, enrolled during active disease.

The rearrangement links TRBV6-6 to TRBJ1-3, with 8 bases aligning to TRBD1. V shed 6 bases, J shed 4 bases, and the junction held 8 bases outside the gene matches. The CDR3 is made up of 15 amino acids. CDR1 and CDR2 (germline): MNHNY, SVGAGI (reference sequence). CDR3 sequence: CASRSRDRGGNTIYF. The CDR3 DNA is TGTGCCAGCAGATCGAGAGACAGGGGAGGAAACACCATATATTTT.

The CDR3 DNA reads as TGTGCCAGCAGGACACGGGAGCGCGAGCAGTTCTTC. Protein sequence: CASRTREREQFF. This chain connects TRBV6-5 to TRBJ2-1; D may be TRBD2 (6 bases). CDR1 MNHEY and CDR2 SVGAGI come from the germline V gene. Trimming took 6 bases from V and 10 from J, leaving 13 bases between them. This CDR3 contains 12 residues.